This TCR beta chain was documented in a study of T cell responses to AZD1222 COVID-19 vaccine. Study-wide findings and caveats: Targeting of unmutated variant regions was reportedly seen in nearly half of spike-specific TCRs. Repertoires in all cases were sampled only once the peak T cell response had passed.

Produced via immunoSEQ multiplex PCR; TCRdb's table is partial and in-frame only. The sample shows about 120,000 clones, roughly 90% of them seen only once. Germline assignment: CDR1 SGHTA and CDR2 FQGNSA. V lost 1 base and J 5 bases, leaving 9 bases between the germline ends. The CDR3 length is 13 residues. Of note for this clone: Its antigen is not known.

The gene calls are TRBV7-2 and TRBJ2-7, with D possibly matching TRBD2 (6 bases). The sequences come from peripheral blood, collected on day 0 of AZD1222 vaccination. The source is an adult in good health. The CDR3 DNA is TGTGCCAGCAGCTTAGGCCGGGAGAACGAGCAGTACTTC. This codes for CASSLGRENEQYF. Using reference TRBV7-2 and TRBJ2-7 for the parts outside the CDR3, the full variable domain is GAGVSQSPSNKVTEKGKDVELRCDPISGHTALYWYRQSLGQGLEFLIYFQGNSAPDKSGLPSDRFSAERTGGSVSTLTIQRTQQEDSAVYLCASSLGRENEQYFGPGTRLTVT.